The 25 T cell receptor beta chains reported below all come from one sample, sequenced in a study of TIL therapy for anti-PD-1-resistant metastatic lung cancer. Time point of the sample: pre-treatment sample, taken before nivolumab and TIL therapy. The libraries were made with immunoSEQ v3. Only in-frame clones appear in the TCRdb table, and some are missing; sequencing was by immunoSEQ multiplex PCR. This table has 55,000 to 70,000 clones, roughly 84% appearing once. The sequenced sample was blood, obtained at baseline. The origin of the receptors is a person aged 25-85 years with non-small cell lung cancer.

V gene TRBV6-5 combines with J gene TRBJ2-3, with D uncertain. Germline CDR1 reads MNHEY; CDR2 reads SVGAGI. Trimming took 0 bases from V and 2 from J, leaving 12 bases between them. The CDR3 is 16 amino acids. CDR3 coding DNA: TGTGCCAGCAGTTACTCGAGTCCCAGGATCACAGATACGCAGTATTTT. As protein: CASSYSSPRITDTQYF.

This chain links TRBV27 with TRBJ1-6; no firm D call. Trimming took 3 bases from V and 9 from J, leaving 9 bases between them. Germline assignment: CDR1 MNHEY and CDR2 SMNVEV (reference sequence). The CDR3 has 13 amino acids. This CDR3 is CASSFVGGSPLHF. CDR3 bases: TGTGCCAGCAGTTTTGTTGGTGGTTCACCCCTCCACTTT.

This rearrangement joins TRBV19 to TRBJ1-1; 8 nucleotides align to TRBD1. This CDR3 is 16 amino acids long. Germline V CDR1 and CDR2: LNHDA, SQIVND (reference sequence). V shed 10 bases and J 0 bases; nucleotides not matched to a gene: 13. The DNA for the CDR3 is TGTGCCACGTCCTCCAGGACAGGGAGGATGAACACTGAAGCTTTCTTT. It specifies CATSSRTGRMNTEAFF. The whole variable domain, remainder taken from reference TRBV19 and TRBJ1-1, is DGGITQSPKYLFRKEGQNVTLSCEQNLNHDAMYWYRQDPGQGLRLIYYSQIVNDFQKGDIAEGYSVSREKKESFPLTVTSAQKNPTAFYLCATSSRTGRMNTEAFFGQGTRLTVV.

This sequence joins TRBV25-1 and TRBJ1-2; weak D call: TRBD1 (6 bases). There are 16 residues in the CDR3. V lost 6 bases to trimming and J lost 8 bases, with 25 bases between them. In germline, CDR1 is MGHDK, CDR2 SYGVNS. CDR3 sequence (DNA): TGTGCCAGCAGCCTCGTTACGGGGGGGCGCGCAGGGGGCTACACCTTC. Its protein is CASSLVTGGRAGGYTF.

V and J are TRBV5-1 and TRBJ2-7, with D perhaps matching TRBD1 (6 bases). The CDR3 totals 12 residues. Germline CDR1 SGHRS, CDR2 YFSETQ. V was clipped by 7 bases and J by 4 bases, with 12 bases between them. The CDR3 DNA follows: TGCGCCAGCGGTGTAACAGGGTACGAGCAGTACTTC. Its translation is CASGVTGYEQYF. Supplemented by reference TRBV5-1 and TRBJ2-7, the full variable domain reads KAGVTQTPRYLIKTRGQQVTLSCSPISGHRSVSWYQQTPGQGLQFLFEYFSETQRNKGNFPGRFSGRQFSNSRSEMNVSTLELGDSALYLCASGVTGYEQYFGPGTRLTVT.

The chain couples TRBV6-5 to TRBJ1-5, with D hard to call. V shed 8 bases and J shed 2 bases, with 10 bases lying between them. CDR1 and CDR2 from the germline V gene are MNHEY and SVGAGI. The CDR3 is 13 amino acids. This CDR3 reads CASGVGGNQPQHF. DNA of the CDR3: TGTGCCAGCGGGGTGGGAGGCAATCAGCCCCAGCATTTT.

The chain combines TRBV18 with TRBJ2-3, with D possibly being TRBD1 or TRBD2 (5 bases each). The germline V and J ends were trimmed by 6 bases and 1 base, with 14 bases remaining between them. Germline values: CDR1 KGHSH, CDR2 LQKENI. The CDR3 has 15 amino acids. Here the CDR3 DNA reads TGTGCCAGCTCCCGGGCGAGAGGGGGCACAGATACGCAGTATTTT. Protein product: CASSRARGGTDTQYF.

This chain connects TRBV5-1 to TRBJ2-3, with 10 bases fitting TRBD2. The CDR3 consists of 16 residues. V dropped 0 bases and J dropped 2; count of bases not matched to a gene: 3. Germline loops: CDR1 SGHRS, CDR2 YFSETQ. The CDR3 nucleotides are TGCGCCAGCAGCTTGGCGCTAGCGGGAGACACAGATACGCAGTATTTT. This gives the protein CASSLALAGDTDTQYF.

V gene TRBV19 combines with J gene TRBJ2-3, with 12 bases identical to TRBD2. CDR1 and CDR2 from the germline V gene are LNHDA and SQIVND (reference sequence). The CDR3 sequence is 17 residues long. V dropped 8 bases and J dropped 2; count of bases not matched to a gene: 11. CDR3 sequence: CASGLTSGRSATDTQYF. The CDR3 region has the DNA TGTGCCAGTGGGTTGACTAGCGGGAGATCGGCCACAGATACGCAGTATTTT.

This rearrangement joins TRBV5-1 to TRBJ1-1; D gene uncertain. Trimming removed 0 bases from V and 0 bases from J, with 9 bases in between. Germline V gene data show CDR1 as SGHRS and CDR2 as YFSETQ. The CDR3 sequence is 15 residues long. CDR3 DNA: TGCGCCAGCAGCTTGGATCCGATTATGAACACTGAAGCTTTCTTT. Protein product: CASSLDPIMNTEAFF.

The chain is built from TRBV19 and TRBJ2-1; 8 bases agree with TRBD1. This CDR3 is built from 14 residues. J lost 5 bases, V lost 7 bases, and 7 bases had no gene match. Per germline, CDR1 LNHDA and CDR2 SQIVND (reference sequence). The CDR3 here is CASNTGQEHNEQFF. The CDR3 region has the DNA TGTGCCAGTAACACGGGACAGGAACACAATGAGCAGTTCTTC.

The CDR3 DNA reads as TGTGCCAGCTCACCACAACAGGAGGGTGAAAAACTGTTTTTT. It yields the protein CASSPQQEGEKLFF. The chain recombines TRBV18 with TRBJ1-4; a weak D match, TRBD1 (5 bases). This CDR3 contains 14 residues. Germline V gene lookup returns CDR1 KGHSH and CDR2 LQKENI. The germline V and J ends were trimmed by 1 base and 7 bases, with 10 bases remaining between them.

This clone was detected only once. CDR3 in amino acids: CASSPPTGGGLNEQFF. The CDR3 coding sequence is TGTGCCAGCTCACCACCGACAGGGGGGGGCCTCAATGAGCAGTTCTTC. The rearrangement joins TRBV18 to TRBJ2-1; TRBD1 aligns across 9 bases. This CDR3 is 16 amino acids long. J was trimmed by 6 bases and V by 0 bases; bases with no gene match: 6. Germline CDR1 is KGHSH and CDR2 is LQKENI.

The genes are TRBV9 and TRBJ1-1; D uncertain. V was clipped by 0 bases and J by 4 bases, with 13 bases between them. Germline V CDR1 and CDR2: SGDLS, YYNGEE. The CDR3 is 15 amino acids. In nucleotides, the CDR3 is TGTGCCAGCAGCGTAGGGGCGGTTATGAGCACTGAAGCTTTCTTT. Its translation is CASSVGAVMSTEAFF.

This CDR3 is CASSQGTSGRAATGELFF. CDR3 coding DNA: TGTGCCAGCAGCCAAGGCACTAGCGGGAGGGCAGCAACCGGGGAGCTGTTTTTT. The chain uses TRBV3-1 (or the pseudogene TRBV3-2) and TRBJ2-2; TRBD2 matches 13 bases. Losses at the gene ends were 1 base for V and 5 bases for J; bases not matched to a gene: 7. This CDR3 is built from 18 residues. Germline CDR1 reads LGHDT; CDR2 reads YNNKEL (reference sequence).

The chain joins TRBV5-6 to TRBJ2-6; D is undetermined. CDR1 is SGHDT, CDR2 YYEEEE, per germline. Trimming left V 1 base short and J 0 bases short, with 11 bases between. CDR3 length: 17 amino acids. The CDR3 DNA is TGTGCCAGCAGCTTGCTGGGTACCTACTCTGGGGCCAACGTCCTGACTTTC. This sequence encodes CASSLLGTYSGANVLTF.

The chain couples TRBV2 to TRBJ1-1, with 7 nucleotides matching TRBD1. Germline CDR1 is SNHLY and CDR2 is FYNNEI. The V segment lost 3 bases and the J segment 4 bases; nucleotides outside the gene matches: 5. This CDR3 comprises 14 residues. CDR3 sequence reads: CASSETGWVTEAFF. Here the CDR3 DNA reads TGTGCCAGCAGTGAGACAGGGTGGGTCACTGAAGCTTTCTTT.

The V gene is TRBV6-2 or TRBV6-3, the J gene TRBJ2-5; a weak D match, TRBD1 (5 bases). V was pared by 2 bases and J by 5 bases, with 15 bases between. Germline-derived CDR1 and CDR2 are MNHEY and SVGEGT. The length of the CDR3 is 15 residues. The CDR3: CASSYRQGISETQYF. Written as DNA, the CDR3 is TGTGCCAGCAGTTACAGGCAGGGTATAAGCGAGACCCAGTACTTC.

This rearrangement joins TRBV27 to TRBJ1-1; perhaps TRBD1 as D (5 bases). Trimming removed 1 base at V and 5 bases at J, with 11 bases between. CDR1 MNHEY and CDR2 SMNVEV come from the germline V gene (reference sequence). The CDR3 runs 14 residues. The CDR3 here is CASSLLGRETEAFF. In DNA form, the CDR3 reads TGTGCCAGCAGTTTATTAGGCAGGGAGACTGAAGCTTTCTTT.

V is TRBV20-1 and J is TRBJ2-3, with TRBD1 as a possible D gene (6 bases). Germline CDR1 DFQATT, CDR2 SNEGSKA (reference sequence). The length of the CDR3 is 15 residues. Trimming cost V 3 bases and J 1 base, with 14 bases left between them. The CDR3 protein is CSASQGPMGTDTQYF. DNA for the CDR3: TGCAGTGCTAGTCAGGGGCCAATGGGCACAGATACGCAGTATTTT.

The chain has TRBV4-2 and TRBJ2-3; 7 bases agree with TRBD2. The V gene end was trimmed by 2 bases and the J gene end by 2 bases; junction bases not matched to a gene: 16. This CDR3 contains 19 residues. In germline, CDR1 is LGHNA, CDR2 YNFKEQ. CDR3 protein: CASSQSWSVTGGSTDTQYF. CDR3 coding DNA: TGTGCCAGCAGCCAATCGTGGTCCGTAACGGGGGGATCCACAGATACGCAGTATTTT.

The CDR3: CASSKGRTGEVADTQYF. The CDR3 DNA reads as TGTGCCAGCAGCAAAGGAAGGACAGGGGAGGTGGCAGATACGCAGTATTTT. The chain is built from TRBV21-1 and TRBJ2-3; the table's D call, TRBD1, was not checked against the DNA. TRBV21-1 is classified as a pseudogene. This CDR3 contains 17 residues.

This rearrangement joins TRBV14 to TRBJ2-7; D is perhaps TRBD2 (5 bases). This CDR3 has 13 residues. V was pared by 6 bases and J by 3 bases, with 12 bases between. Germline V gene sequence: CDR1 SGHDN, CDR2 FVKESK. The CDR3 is CASSRAEFYEQYF. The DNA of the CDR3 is TGTGCCAGCAGTCGAGCGGAGTTCTACGAGCAGTACTTC.

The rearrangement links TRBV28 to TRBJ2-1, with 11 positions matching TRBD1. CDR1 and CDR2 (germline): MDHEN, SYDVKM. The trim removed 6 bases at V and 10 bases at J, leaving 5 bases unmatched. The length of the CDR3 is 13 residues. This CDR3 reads CASSRTGGWEQFF. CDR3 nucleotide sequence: TGTGCCAGCAGCCGGACAGGGGGCTGGGAGCAGTTCTTC.

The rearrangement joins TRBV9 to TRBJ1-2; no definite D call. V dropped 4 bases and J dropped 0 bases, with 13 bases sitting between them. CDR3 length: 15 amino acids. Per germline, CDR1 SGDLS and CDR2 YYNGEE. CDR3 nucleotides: TGTGCCAGCAGCCCCAGTTTAGACACTAACTATGGCTACACCTTC. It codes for CASSPSLDTNYGYTF.